A single sample gave rise to the 32 T cell receptor beta chains below, sequenced in a study of T cell responses to AZD1222 COVID-19 vaccine. Using immunoSEQ multiplex PCR, the repertoire was profiled, and TCRdb retains in-frame clones only, with some absent. The table lists 100,000 to 120,000 clones, 85% to 95% of them singletons, with roughly 7.8% in the top ten. The source material was peripheral blood, sampled on day 0 of AZD1222 vaccination. All receptors come from an adult in good health.

The genes are TRBV6-1 and TRBJ1-1; 8 bases match TRBD1. Losses at the gene ends were 7 bases for V and 8 bases for J; bases not matched to a gene: 9. The CDR3 consists of 13 residues. In germline, CDR1 is MNHNS, CDR2 SASEGT. The CDR3 DNA follows: TGTGCCAGCAACGAAAACAGGGGGATCGAAGCTTTCTTT. This codes for CASNENRGIEAFF.

The gene calls are TRBV6-5 and TRBJ1-6, with 8 bases fitting TRBD1. The CDR3 is 14 amino acids. J was trimmed by 3 bases and V by 6 bases; bases with no gene match: 1. Germline CDR1 MNHEY, CDR2 SVGAGI. In DNA form, the CDR3 reads TGTGCCAGCAGGGGACAGGACTATAATTCACCCCTCCACTTT. Translated, it gives CASRGQDYNSPLHF.

The rearrangement uses TRBV3-1 (or the pseudogene TRBV3-2) and TRBJ2-3; 7 bases are a match to TRBD1. This CDR3 is 15 amino acids long. From germline, CDR1 is LGHDT and CDR2 YNNKEL (reference sequence). V was pared by 4 bases and J by 3 bases, with 7 bases of the junction left unmatched. Here the CDR3 DNA reads TGTGCCAGCAGCCTGTACAGGGGTTTGACAGATACGCAGTATTTT. Amino acids: CASSLYRGLTDTQYF.

This clone was seen just once. Other DNA sequences within the sample encode an identical CDR3. This chain's CDR3 is CASSIRGTNEKLFF. The CDR3 DNA sequence: TGTGCCAGTAGTATTCGGGGGACTAATGAAAAACTGTTTTTT. The chain employs TRBV19 and TRBJ1-4, with D possibly being TRBD1 (5 bases). This CDR3 contains 14 residues. Per the germline V gene, CDR1 is LNHDA and CDR2 is SQIVND (reference sequence). V lost 3 bases, J lost 2 bases, and 7 bases lay in between.

The V and J genes are TRBV14 and TRBJ2-5; 8 bases line up with TRBD2. V shed 4 bases, J shed 1 base, and the junction held 2 bases outside the gene matches. The CDR3 consists of 14 residues. Per the germline V gene, CDR1 is SGHDN and CDR2 is FVKESK. The CDR3 loop reads CASSPGTSQETQYF. CDR3 bases: TGTGCCAGCAGCCCGGGGACTAGCCAAGAGACCCAGTACTTC.

This clone was counted a single time. This sequence joins TRBV6-4 and TRBJ2-1; D is unresolved. The CDR3 spans 14 residues. V was pared by 3 bases and J by 2 bases, with 8 bases between. CDR1 and CDR2 from the germline V gene are MRHNA and SNTAGT. In DNA, the CDR3 is TGTGCCAGCAGTGAGCAGGCAACCTACAATGAGCAGTTCTTC. Translating it yields CASSEQATYNEQFF.

V is TRBV11-2 and J is TRBJ1-1, with D perhaps matching TRBD1 (5 bases). Between the trimmed V and J ends, which lost 4 bases and 1 base, there was a span of 22 bases. The CDR3 consists of 18 residues. CDR1 is SGHAT, CDR2 FQNNGV, per germline. The CDR3 loop is CASSSGAGGVRRNTEAFF. In DNA form, the CDR3 reads TGTGCCAGCAGCTCAGGTGCGGGGGGGGTTCGGCGGAACACTGAAGCTTTCTTT.

This clone is a singleton in its sample. The chain joins TRBV5-3 to TRBJ1-4; TRBD1 might be the D (5 bases). TRBV5-3 is an ORF, with its function uncertain. The CDR3 has 11 residues. Trimming removed 3 bases from V and 12 bases from J, with 9 bases in between. The CDR3 loop reads CARSSPGQLFF. In DNA form, the CDR3 reads TGTGCCAGAAGCTCTCCGGGGCAACTGTTTTTT.

Here the CDR3 reads CASSPLGTGDQPQHF. The CDR3 nucleotides are TGTGCCAGCTCACCACTCGGGACAGGGGATCAGCCCCAGCATTTT. The chain is built from TRBV18 and TRBJ1-5; 10 bases are shared with TRBD1. The CDR3 has 15 residues. J gave up 5 bases and V 1 base, and 2 bases lay outside the gene matches. Germline CDR1 KGHSH, CDR2 LQKENI.

This clone appeared a single time. The genes are TRBV5-1 and TRBJ2-6; D may match TRBD1 or TRBD2 (5 bases each). Trimming left V 2 bases short and J 0 bases short, with 12 bases between. CDR1 and CDR2 (germline): SGHRS, YFSETQ. CDR3 size: 17 residues. The CDR3 sequence: CASSLGTAASGANVLTF. CDR3 sequence (DNA): TGCGCCAGCAGCTTAGGGACGGCGGCCTCTGGGGCCAACGTCCTGACTTTC.

There are a few counts of this clone. The chain couples TRBV28 to TRBJ2-5; 7 bases are shared with TRBD1. In germline, CDR1 is MDHEN, CDR2 SYDVKM. The length of the CDR3 is 16 residues. V shed 5 bases, J shed 5 bases, and the junction held 14 bases outside the gene matches. CDR3 residues: CASSPYRGRVRETQYF. CDR3 sequence (DNA): TGTGCCAGCAGTCCATACAGGGGCCGGGTGAGGGAGACCCAGTACTTC.

The chain has TRBV7-9 and TRBJ1-5; TRBD1 might be the D (6 bases). Trimming took off 6 bases at V and 5 bases at J, with 11 bases between the two ends. The CDR3 has 13 amino acids. Germline CDR1 SEHNR, CDR2 FQNEAQ (reference sequence). For the CDR3, the DNA is TGTGCCAGCAGTACGAGGGGGGATCAGCCCCAGCATTTT. Translation gives CASSTRGDQPQHF.

The chain couples TRBV7-9 to TRBJ2-1; D call uncertain. There are 12 residues in the CDR3. The V and J ends lost 3 bases and 8 bases respectively, with 8 bases between them. Looked up from germline, CDR1 is SEHNR and CDR2 is FQNEAQ (reference sequence). DNA for the CDR3: TGTGCCAGCAGCTTTCGACGAGATGAGCAGTTCTTC. Protein sequence: CASSFRRDEQFF.

This clone was seen only once. This sequence joins TRBV24-1 and TRBJ2-3; TRBD2 matches 9 bases. Unmatched junction bases numbered 8, after V lost 2 bases and J lost 6 bases. There are 16 residues in the CDR3. Germline V gene sequence: CDR1 KGHDR, CDR2 SFDVKD. In DNA form, the CDR3 reads TGTGCCACCAGTGATTCATCGGGACTAGCATGGGATACGCAGTATTTT. Its protein product is CATSDSSGLAWDTQYF.

The chain links TRBV7-6 to TRBJ1-6; D remains ambiguous. Germline values: CDR1 SGHVS, CDR2 FNYEAQ. The CDR3 sequence is 15 residues long. V was pared by 5 bases and J by 6 bases, with 14 bases between. The DNA for the CDR3 is TGTGCCAGCAGCGCCAGTGTCGGGAGTAATTCACCCCTCCACTTT. It translates to CASSASVGSNSPLHF.

The gene calls are TRBV15 and TRBJ1-5, with D tentatively TRBD1 (5 bases). The CDR3 is 15 residues long. Germline V gene lookup returns CDR1 LNHNV and CDR2 YYDKDF (reference sequence). Trimming pared 0 bases from V and 6 bases from J, leaving 12 bases between. This CDR3 is CATSRDPGRGQPQHF. The DNA of the CDR3 is TGTGCCACCAGCAGAGATCCAGGGAGGGGTCAGCCCCAGCATTTT. The whole variable domain, filled in from reference TRBV15 and TRBJ1-5, reads DAMVIQNPRYQVTQFGKPVTLSCSQTLNHNVMYWYQQKSSQAPKLLFHYYDKDFNNEADTPDNFQSRRPNTSFCFLDIRSPGLGDTAMYLCATSRDPGRGQPQHFGDGTRLSIL.

V usage is TRBV9 and J usage is TRBJ2-3; 9 nucleotides align to TRBD2. This CDR3 has 15 residues. Unmatched junction bases numbered 6, after V lost 7 bases and J lost 0 bases. Germline V lookup: CDR1 SGDLS, CDR2 YYNGEE. Written as DNA, the CDR3 is TGTGCCAGCGATCGAGCGGGGGGTAGCACAGATACGCAGTATTTT. Translated, it gives CASDRAGGSTDTQYF.

This chain connects TRBV6-5 to TRBJ1-1, with 7 positions matching TRBD1. The CDR3 extends over 13 amino acids. Germline assignment: CDR1 MNHEY and CDR2 SVGAGI. V dropped 5 bases and J dropped 6; count of bases not matched to a gene: 6. Written as DNA, the CDR3 is TGTGCCAGCAGTCGCAAACAGGGGTCTGAAGCTTTCTTT. Its translation is CASSRKQGSEAFF.

The chain has TRBV13 and TRBJ1-1; unclear D gene. This CDR3 region has 13 residues. Germline V CDR1 and CDR2: PRHDT, FYEKMQ (reference sequence). Trimming pared 6 bases from V and 3 bases from J, leaving 11 bases between. The CDR3 region has the DNA TGTGCCAGCAGGTTCCAATTTGACACTGAAGCTTTCTTT. As protein: CASRFQFDTEAFF.

This clone has only one observation. J is TRBJ1-4 and V is TRBV7-9; D gene ambiguous. Trimming stripped 0 bases from V and 4 bases from J, with 3 bases between. Germline values: CDR1 SEHNR, CDR2 FQNEAQ (reference sequence). The CDR3 sequence is 13 residues long. CDR3 amino acids: CASSLANNEKLFF. Written as DNA, the CDR3 is TGTGCCAGCAGCTTAGCGAATAATGAAAAACTGTTTTTT.

The CDR3: CASSREVQETQYF. CDR3 sequence (DNA): TGTGCCAGCTCACGCGAAGTCCAAGAGACCCAGTACTTC. This chain links TRBV18 with TRBJ2-5; the D is unclear. Germline CDR1 KGHSH, CDR2 LQKENI. Between the trimmed V and J ends, which lost 4 bases and 1 base, there was a span of 7 bases. CDR3 length equals 13 residues. Full variable domain (outside the CDR3, taken from reference TRBV18 and TRBJ2-5): NAGVMQNPRHLVRRRGQEARLRCSPMKGHSHVYWYRQLPEEGLKFMVYLQKENIIDESGMPKERFSAEFPKEGPSILRIQQVVRGDSAAYFCASSREVQETQYFGPGTRLLVL.

The J gene is TRBJ1-5, the V gene TRBV9; D unresolved. The V gene's germline CDR1 is SGDLS and CDR2 YYNGEE. The CDR3 totals 13 residues. V gave up 3 bases and J gave up 11 bases, with 15 bases separating them. CDR3 DNA: TGTGCCAGCAGCGGGACGGATGGTGGGGCCCAGCATTTT. Amino acid sequence: CASSGTDGGAQHF.

This clone was picked up one time. V and J are TRBV7-9 and TRBJ2-7; D perhaps matches TRBD1 (6 bases). CDR3 length: 13 residues. Germline CDR1 and CDR2: SEHNR and FQNEAQ (reference sequence). V lost 5 bases and J 3 bases, leaving 11 bases between the germline ends. The CDR3 bases are TGTGCCAGCAGCCCGGGGACAATCTACGAGCAGTACTTC. Translating gives CASSPGTIYEQYF. Supplemented by reference TRBV7-9 and TRBJ2-7, the full variable domain reads DTGVSQNPRHKITKRGQNVTFRCDPISEHNRLYWYRQTLGQGPEFLTYFQNEAQLEKSRLLSDRFSAERPKGSFSTLEIQRTEQGDSAMYLCASSPGTIYEQYFGPGTRLTVT.

The J gene is TRBJ2-1, the V gene TRBV3-1 (or the pseudogene TRBV3-2), with D hard to call. Germline V gene lookup returns CDR1 LGHDT and CDR2 YNNKEL (reference sequence). The V end was cut by 1 base, the J end by 3 bases, with 13 bases between. The CDR3 contains 16 residues. The CDR3 DNA reads as TGTGCCAGCAGCCAAGCGTTCGTGGCTAGCTACAATGAGCAGTTCTTC. Amino acids: CASSQAFVASYNEQFF.

J is TRBJ1-1 and V is TRBV5-1; weak D call: TRBD1 (5 bases). In germline, CDR1 is SGHRS, CDR2 YFSETQ. The ends were cut back, 0 bases at V and 0 bases at J, with 9 bases in the middle. The CDR3 extends over 15 amino acids. In DNA, the CDR3 is TGCGCCAGCAGCTTGGAAGGGACCCTGAACACTGAAGCTTTCTTT. This codes for CASSLEGTLNTEAFF.

The chain recombines TRBV6-5 with TRBJ1-4; no definite D call. The CDR3 is made up of 14 amino acids. The germline V gene encodes CDR1 MNHEY and CDR2 SVGAGI. The ends were cut back, 6 bases at V and 1 base at J, with 9 bases in the middle. Here the CDR3 DNA reads TGTGCCAGCAGCCCACGGTTAACTAATGAAAAACTGTTTTTT. Its protein is CASSPRLTNEKLFF.

V gene TRBV2 combines with J gene TRBJ1-2, with D possibly TRBD1 on 6 matching bases. The CDR3 totals 14 residues. In germline, CDR1 is SNHLY, CDR2 FYNNEI. V lost 6 bases to trimming and J lost 0 bases, with 11 bases between them. In DNA, the CDR3 is TGTGCCAGCAGCGGACAGAGAGCTAACTATGGCTACACCTTC. Translation gives CASSGQRANYGYTF.

The chain is built from TRBV28 and TRBJ2-1; D is perhaps TRBD1 or TRBD2 (6 bases each). Trimming cost V 6 bases and J 15 bases, with 18 bases left between them. The CDR3 has 12 amino acids. The germline V gene has CDR1 MDHEN and CDR2 SYDVKM. CDR3 sequence: CASSSGAAGLFF. DNA of the CDR3: TGTGCCAGCAGCTCGGGGGCCGCAGGGCTGTTCTTC.

This chain links TRBV19 with TRBJ1-5; TRBD1 agrees at 9 bases. Losses at the gene ends were 6 bases for V and 7 bases for J; bases not matched to a gene: 16. The germline CDR1 and CDR2 sequences are LNHDA and SQIVND (reference sequence). There are 17 residues in the CDR3. This CDR3 is CASRGLARDRDDQPQHF. CDR3 coding DNA: TGTGCCAGTAGGGGATTGGCCCGGGACAGGGATGACCAGCCCCAGCATTTT.

V is TRBV3-1 (or the pseudogene TRBV3-2) and J is TRBJ2-1; 8 bases line up with TRBD2. Trimming cost V 4 bases and J 1 base; bases outside gene matches: 6. The CDR3 extends over 16 amino acids. The V gene's germline CDR1 is LGHDT and CDR2 YNNKEL (reference sequence). CDR3 nucleotides: TGTGCCAGCAGCCTCGACGGGGGGGCTTCCTACAATGAGCAGTTCTTC. Amino acids: CASSLDGGASYNEQFF.

The chain has TRBV19 and TRBJ2-3, with 7 bases matching TRBD2. Germline trimming cut 6 bases from V and 4 bases from J; bases unmatched to any gene: 4. The germline V gene has CDR1 LNHDA and CDR2 SQIVND (reference sequence). The CDR3 has 13 amino acids. For the CDR3, the DNA is TGTGCCAGTAGAGTGGCGGGGGCAGATACGCAGTATTTT. Its protein is CASRVAGADTQYF.

The gene calls are TRBV3-1 (or the pseudogene TRBV3-2) and TRBJ2-2; D may be TRBD2 (6 bases). Germline V gene sequence: CDR1 LGHDT, CDR2 YNNKEL (reference sequence). The V end was cut by 4 bases, the J end by 0 bases, with 9 bases between. This CDR3 has 15 amino acids. The DNA for the CDR3 is TGTGCCAGCAGCCGAGGGACTTCGAACACCGGGGAGCTGTTTTTT. Its protein product is CASSRGTSNTGELFF.